A single sample gave rise to the 26 T cell receptor beta chains below, sequenced in a study of T cell repertoires in cytomegalovirus infection (dated by TCRdb to the late 2010s). The sequencer listed for this sample is Illumina HiSeq 1500. In-frame beta chains were kept once TCRdb had trimmed the public reads at Q25 with fastp and called clones with MiXCR. Rows are combined by CDR3 protein, so each entry shows the most common genes and DNA. The sample records about 240,000 distinct CDR3 sequences, approximately 7% of which are singletons. The ten largest clones add up to more than 5.5% of the sample. The source material was PBMCs. The receptor source for this set is a human donor in good health (CMV status not recorded). Some clones in this sample may be carry-over from other donors' samples.

This clonotype was observed a handful of times. J is TRBJ1-1 and V is TRBV6-2 or TRBV6-3, with TRBD1 identical over 7 bases. Germline-derived CDR1 and CDR2 are MNHEY and SVGEGT. J gave up 4 bases and V 6 bases, and 8 bases lay outside the gene matches. CDR3 length: 14 amino acids. CDR3 bases: TGTGCCAGCAGCTTGACAGGGTTCGTCACTGAAGCTTTCTTT. Translation: CASSLTGFVTEAFF.

This clonotype showed up many times. The gene calls are TRBV19 and TRBJ1-1; no reliable D call. V gave up 10 bases and J gave up 4 bases, with 25 bases separating them. The CDR3 covers 16 residues. Germline V gene lookup returns CDR1 LNHDA and CDR2 SQIVND (reference sequence). CDR3: CATSSIVTPASTEAFF. For the CDR3, the DNA is TGTGCCACCTCATCCATTGTGACACCTGCTAGCACTGAAGCTTTCTTT.

This clonotype was observed many times. V and J are TRBV5-6 and TRBJ1-1, with D unresolved. Germline CDR1 SGHDT, CDR2 YYEEEE. V lost 3 bases and J 0 bases, leaving 9 bases between the germline ends. This CDR3 region has 14 residues. The CDR3 DNA is TGTGCCAGCAGCTCGACCCCGGTGAACACTGAAGCTTTCTTT. Translated: CASSSTPVNTEAFF.

This clonotype was detected ten times or more. V usage is TRBV20-1 and J usage is TRBJ2-1, with D hard to call. The V end was cut by 3 bases, the J end by 7 bases, with 19 bases between. Germline loops: CDR1 DFQATT, CDR2 SNEGSKA (reference sequence). There are 15 residues in the CDR3. CDR3 loop: CSARRRRTKENEQFF. CDR3 in DNA: TGCAGTGCTAGGCGGCGCCGGACCAAAGAGAATGAGCAGTTCTTC.

This clonotype was observed at least ten times. The genes are TRBV6-1 and TRBJ2-7; D not resolved. The CDR3 runs 15 residues. V gave up 8 bases and J gave up 0 bases, with 17 bases separating them. Germline loops: CDR1 MNHNS, CDR2 SASEGT. The CDR3 here is CASSPQPSYSYEQYF. The CDR3 nucleotides are TGTGCCAGCTCCCCTCAACCCTCATACTCCTACGAGCAGTACTTC.

This clonotype has a count of ten or more. The rearrangement links TRBV20-1 to TRBJ2-5, with 7 bases fitting TRBD1. Germline assignment: CDR1 DFQATT and CDR2 SNEGSKA (reference sequence). This CDR3 is 13 amino acids long. Germline trimming cut 5 bases from V and 3 bases from J; bases unmatched to any gene: 6. CDR3 sequence: CSAFRTGEETQYF. Here the CDR3 DNA reads TGCAGTGCTTTTCGGACAGGCGAAGAGACCCAGTACTTC.

This clonotype was seen many times. The J gene is TRBJ2-5, the V gene TRBV2, with 9 nucleotides matching TRBD2. J was trimmed by 5 bases and V by 6 bases; bases with no gene match: 13. This CDR3 has 16 amino acids. Germline V CDR1 and CDR2: SNHLY, FYNNEI. The CDR3: CASRPIPGLAMETQYF. In DNA form, the CDR3 reads TGTGCCAGCAGGCCCATCCCGGGACTAGCTATGGAGACCCAGTACTTC.

This clonotype occurred many times. The chain combines TRBV12-3 or TRBV12-4 with TRBJ1-1; no firm D call. The V end lost 7 bases, the J end lost 5 bases, and 17 bases lay between the germline ends. The CDR3 is 14 amino acids. CDR3 nucleotides: TGTGCCAGCACCACCGACCCGAGAGGGACTGAAGCTTTCTTT. It codes for CASTTDPRGTEAFF.

This clonotype occurred many times. The chain couples TRBV19 to TRBJ2-1; TRBD2 agrees at 11 bases. The CDR3 has 14 residues. V lost 3 bases to trimming and J lost 6 bases; unmatched junction nucleotides: 1. Germline-derived CDR1 and CDR2 are LNHDA and SQIVND (reference sequence). CDR3 coding DNA: TGTGCCAGTAGTATGGGACTAGCGGTCAATGAGCAGTTCTTC. Protein sequence: CASSMGLAVNEQFF.

This clonotype was seen many times. The chain couples TRBV7-2 to TRBJ2-5; D remains ambiguous. Germline values: CDR1 SGHTA, CDR2 FQGNSA. V lost 0 bases and J 2 bases, leaving 7 bases between the germline ends. The CDR3 is 14 amino acids. CDR3 loop: CASSLARFQETQYF. CDR3 nucleotide sequence: TGTGCCAGCAGCTTAGCGCGGTTTCAAGAGACCCAGTACTTC.

This clonotype has a count of ten or more. The J gene is TRBJ2-3, the V gene TRBV11-2; no clear D gene. Germline values: CDR1 SGHAT, CDR2 FQNNGV. Trimming took 4 bases from V and 6 from J, leaving 23 bases between them. The length of the CDR3 is 17 residues. DNA for the CDR3: TGTGCCAGCAGCTCAAACGGCATCGGACGTGGTGAGGATACGCAGTATTTT. Its protein is CASSSNGIGRGEDTQYF.

This clonotype was observed at least ten times. The V and J genes are TRBV12-3 or TRBV12-4 and TRBJ2-5; the match to TRBD2 covers 8 bases. CDR3 length equals 14 residues. V was clipped by 5 bases and J by 5 bases; unmatched bases: 7. The chain's CDR3 is CASSLSGVAETQYF. The CDR3 DNA sequence: TGTGCCAGCAGTCTTAGCGGGGTAGCCGAGACCCAGTACTTC.

This clonotype appeared many times. V gene TRBV7-2 combines with J gene TRBJ1-6, with a possible D match to TRBD1 (6 bases). CDR3 length: 15 amino acids. V lost 0 bases and J 8 bases, leaving 11 bases between the germline ends. Looked up from germline, CDR1 is SGHTA and CDR2 is FQGNSA. For the CDR3, the DNA is TGTGCCAGCAGCTTAGCGAGGGGGGGGGATTCACCCCTCCACTTT. This gives the protein CASSLARGGDSPLHF.

This clonotype came up many times. V gene TRBV7-9 combines with J gene TRBJ1-2, with D uncertain. CDR3 length: 11 residues. Germline values: CDR1 SEHNR, CDR2 FQNEAQ (reference sequence). Between the trimmed V and J ends, which lost 5 bases and 12 bases, there was a span of 13 bases. The CDR3, as DNA: TGTGCCAGCAGCCCGATGACGCTGAACACCTTC. Protein: CASSPMTLNTF.

In this sample, this clonotype turned up many times. The CDR3 DNA reads TGTGCCAGCAGCTTCGGGACCCGAGAGACCCAGTACTTC. Its translation is CASSFGTRETQYF. The chain joins TRBV7-2 to TRBJ2-5, with D perhaps being TRBD1 or TRBD2 (5 bases each). Germline V lookup: CDR1 SGHTA, CDR2 FQGNSA. With 3 bases removed from V and 4 bases from J, the gap between germline ends came to 9 bases. The CDR3 length is 13 residues.

This clonotype has a count of ten or more. V is TRBV7-6 and J is TRBJ2-2; D unclear. V lost 1 base, J lost 1 base, and 13 bases lay in between. Germline assignment: CDR1 SGHVS and CDR2 FNYEAQ. There are 17 residues in the CDR3. The CDR3 coding sequence is TGTGCCAGCAGCTTAGATTTGGCCTATAAGAACACCGGGGAGCTGTTTTTT. This sequence encodes CASSLDLAYKNTGELFF.

This clonotype was counted at least ten times. The V and J genes are TRBV25-1 and TRBJ2-1, with TRBD2 as a possible D gene (5 bases). The V end lost 8 bases, the J end lost 0 bases, and 8 bases lay between the germline ends. The CDR3 sequence is 13 residues long. Per the germline V gene, CDR1 is MGHDK and CDR2 is SYGVNS. CDR3 loop: CASVGSSYNEQFF. CDR3 DNA sequence: TGTGCCAGCGTGGGGAGCTCCTACAATGAGCAGTTCTTC.

In this sample, this clonotype turned up many times. This chain links TRBV4-1 with TRBJ1-5; 7 bases are a match to TRBD1. Germline assignment: CDR1 MGHRA and CDR2 YSYEKL. Unmatched junction bases numbered 7, after V lost 0 bases and J lost 5 bases. This CDR3 region has 16 residues. CDR3 loop: CASSQDPTGMDQPQHF. CDR3 bases: TGCGCCAGCAGCCAAGATCCGACAGGGATGGATCAGCCCCAGCATTTT.

At least ten counts were recorded for this clonotype. This sequence joins TRBV5-5 and TRBJ2-5, with no clear D. Germline CDR1 SGHKS, CDR2 YYEKEE (reference sequence). CDR3 length equals 14 residues. Between the trimmed V and J ends, which lost 1 base and 2 bases, there was a span of 9 bases. Here the CDR3 reads CASSLRRSQETQYF. The CDR3 nucleotides are TGTGCCAGCAGCTTGAGAAGGTCTCAAGAGACCCAGTACTTC.

This clonotype was detected only a few times. The V gene is TRBV28, the J gene TRBJ2-7; TRBD2 is a possible D gene (5 bases). Germline CDR1 reads MDHEN; CDR2 reads SYDVKM. Trimming stripped 1 base from V and 2 bases from J, with 9 bases between. The CDR3 spans 14 residues. The CDR3 spells CASSLYRGTYEQYF. CDR3 in DNA: TGTGCCAGCAGTTTATACCGGGGTACCTACGAGCAGTACTTC.

This clonotype was observed many times. The CDR3 reads CSASIDGGQGDTQYF. The CDR3 DNA reads as TGCAGTGCTAGCATCGATGGAGGACAGGGGGATACGCAGTATTTT. V and J are TRBV20-1 and TRBJ2-3, with 9 nucleotides matching TRBD1. The V gene's germline CDR1 is DFQATT and CDR2 SNEGSKA (reference sequence). The V segment lost 3 bases and the J segment 6 bases; nucleotides outside the gene matches: 10. This CDR3 region has 15 residues.

This clonotype showed up many times. The V call is TRBV20-1, the J call TRBJ2-3; 13 nucleotides agree with TRBD2. With 0 bases clipped from V and 0 bases from J, the junction kept 6 bases outside the gene matches. From germline, CDR1 is DFQATT and CDR2 SNEGSKA (reference sequence). The CDR3 loop spans 18 amino acids. The CDR3 DNA reads TGCAGTGCTAGAGATATGGGACTAGCGGGGTATAGCACAGATACGCAGTATTTT. Translating gives CSARDMGLAGYSTDTQYF.

Ten or more counts support this clonotype. V and J are TRBV6-2 or TRBV6-3 and TRBJ2-3; 11 bases map to TRBD2. The CDR3 extends over 16 amino acids. With 4 bases clipped from V and 1 base from J, the junction kept 4 bases outside the gene matches. In germline, CDR1 is MNHEY, CDR2 SVGEGT. Here the CDR3 DNA reads TGTGCCAGCAGTTTGACTAGCGGGATGGGCACAGATACGCAGTATTTT. It codes for CASSLTSGMGTDTQYF.

This clonotype was observed many times. This sequence joins TRBV30 and TRBJ2-1; D is possibly TRBD1 or TRBD2 (5 bases each). V lost 0 bases and J lost 3, with 6 bases in between. There are 13 residues in the CDR3. Germline loops: CDR1 GTSNPN, CDR2 SVGIG (reference sequence). CDR3 nucleotide sequence: TGTGCCTGGAGTGTGAGGGGCTACAATGAGCAGTTCTTC. The encoded protein is CAWSVRGYNEQFF.

The table lists this clonotype with many counts. The chain is built from TRBV7-3 and TRBJ1-2, with 9 bases matching TRBD1. J lost 0 bases, V lost 5 bases, and 4 bases had no gene match. This CDR3 contains 15 residues. Germline loops: CDR1 SGHTA, CDR2 FQGTGA. The CDR3 sequence: CASSRGQGANYGYTF. CDR3 sequence (DNA): TGTGCCAGCAGCCGGGGACAGGGAGCTAACTATGGCTACACCTTC.

This clonotype occurred many times. This CDR3 is CASSSSRDRTNYNEQFF. The CDR3 DNA reads as TGTGCCAGCAGTTCCTCCCGGGACAGGACCAACTACAATGAGCAGTTCTTC. The chain has TRBV12-3 or TRBV12-4 and TRBJ2-1; 8 nucleotides align to TRBD1. There are 17 residues in the CDR3. The V segment lost 4 bases and the J segment 3 bases; nucleotides outside the gene matches: 11.